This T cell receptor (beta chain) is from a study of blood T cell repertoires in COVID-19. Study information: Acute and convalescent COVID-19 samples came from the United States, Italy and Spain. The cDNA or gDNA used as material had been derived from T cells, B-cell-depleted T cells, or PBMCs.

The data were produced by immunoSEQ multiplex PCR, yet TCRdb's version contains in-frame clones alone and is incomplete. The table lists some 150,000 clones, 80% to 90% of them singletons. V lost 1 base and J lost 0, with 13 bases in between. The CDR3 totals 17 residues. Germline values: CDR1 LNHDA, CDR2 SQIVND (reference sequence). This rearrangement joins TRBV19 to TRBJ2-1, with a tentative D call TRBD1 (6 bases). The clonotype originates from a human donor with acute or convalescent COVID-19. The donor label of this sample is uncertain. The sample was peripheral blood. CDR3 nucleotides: TGTGCCAGTAGTATAGGGCAGGGGACCAGCTCCTACAATGAGCAGTTCTTC. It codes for CASSIGQGTSSYNEQFF.